The 23 T cell receptor beta chains listed next were all sequenced from one sample in a study of Graves' ophthalmopathy and Graves' hyperthyroidism. TCR beta CDR3 regions were amplified from RNA transcripts. First-round RT-PCR with HTBI primers preceded a second-round multiplex PCR. TCRdb re-derived calls from the multiplex PCR reads in MiXCR, one entry per CDR3 protein. The sample lists tens of thousands of distinct CDR3 sequences, roughly half occurring once. The material sequenced was peripheral blood. The origin of the receptors is an adult woman with Graves' ophthalmopathy.

This clonotype appeared many times. The CDR3 sequence is CASSIDPVFAGELFF. The CDR3 nucleotides are TGTGCCAGTAGTATAGACCCGGTTTTTGCCGGGGAGCTGTTTTTT. V usage is TRBV19 and J usage is TRBJ2-2; D remains ambiguous. Germline V gene sequence: CDR1 LNHDA, CDR2 SQIVND (reference sequence). The CDR3 loop spans 15 amino acids. V lost 0 bases and J lost 6, with 11 bases in between.

CDR3 residues: CASSLGNSISYNEQFF. As DNA, the CDR3 is TGTGCCAGCAGCTTAGGTAACTCCATTTCCTACAATGAGCAGTTCTTC. The chain couples TRBV7-3 to TRBJ2-1; D unclear. The CDR3 extends over 16 amino acids. V was trimmed by 2 bases and J by 1 base, leaving 12 bases between them. The germline gives CDR1 SGHTA, CDR2 FQGTGA.

The chain employs TRBV20-1 and TRBJ1-5; D remains ambiguous. The CDR3 has 13 residues. The germline V and J ends were trimmed by 5 bases and 6 bases, with 14 bases remaining between them. CDR1 DFQATT and CDR2 SNEGSKA come from the germline V gene (reference sequence). The DNA of the CDR3 is TGCAGTGCTGACGACGGGTCGGCTCAGCCCCAGCATTTT. Protein product: CSADDGSAQPQHF.

As for this clonotype: The junction departs from the called germline gene at one end, perhaps through a read error. The chain employs TRBV18 and TRBJ2-1; the D is unclear. Germline V gene sequence: CDR1 KGHSH, CDR2 LQKENI. This CDR3 region has 12 residues. The CDR3 loop is CASSPVESEQIF. The CDR3 nucleotides read TGTGCCAGCTCACCAGTGGAGAGTGAGCAGATCTTC.

This clonotype has a single count. The chain uses TRBV20-1 and TRBJ1-2; D remains ambiguous. Trimming took off 0 bases at V and 2 bases at J, with 7 bases between the two ends. Germline CDR1 reads DFQATT; CDR2 reads SNEGSKA (reference sequence). The CDR3 contains 13 residues. The CDR3 sequence: CSARDDGNYGYTF. CDR3 in DNA: TGCAGTGCTAGAGATGACGGAAACTATGGCTACACCTTC.

There are many counts of this clonotype. Written as DNA, the CDR3 is TGTGCCAGCAGCCAGCCCGGGGTCGGTGAGCAGTTCTTC. Residues: CASSQPGVGEQFF. The rearrangement uses TRBV7-9 and TRBJ2-1, with a weak D call TRBD2 (5 bases). Germline-derived CDR1 and CDR2 are SEHNR and FQNEAQ (reference sequence). The CDR3 runs to 13 residues. Trimming removed 5 bases from V and 9 bases from J, with 14 bases in between.

The chain uses TRBV2 and TRBJ2-5; D may be TRBD2 (5 bases). Germline loops: CDR1 SNHLY, CDR2 FYNNEI. The V gene lost 8 bases and the J gene lost 1 base, with 11 bases spanning the gap. The CDR3 covers 13 residues. The CDR3 loop is CASGRGPQETQYF. As DNA, the CDR3 is TGTGCCAGCGGGAGAGGCCCCCAAGAGACCCAGTACTTC.

With regard to this clonotype: Relative to the germline gene, one junction end is altered; a read error may explain this. V usage is TRBV5-1 and J usage is TRBJ1-1; D is perhaps TRBD1 (6 bases). Germline CDR1 SGHRS, CDR2 YFSETQ. The CDR3 consists of 14 residues. CDR3 in amino acids: CASSSRGGNTEAFF. The CDR3 DNA reads as TGCGCCAGCAGCTCGAGGGGGGGGAACACGGAAGCTTTCTTT.

This clonotype was detected many times. This chain connects TRBV20-1 to TRBJ2-2; D gene unclear. V gave up 6 bases and J gave up 8 bases, with 19 bases separating them. The CDR3 spans 14 residues. Germline V gene lookup returns CDR1 DFQATT and CDR2 SNEGSKA (reference sequence). The CDR3 reads CSARNLQFRGELFF. Here the CDR3 DNA reads TGCAGTGCGAGGAATTTACAGTTTCGAGGGGAGCTGTTTTTT.

This clonotype was detected ten times or more. J is TRBJ1-1 and V is TRBV6-4; maybe TRBD1 (5 bases). The V end was cut by 0 bases, the J end by 4 bases, with 15 bases between. Germline assignment: CDR1 MRHNA and CDR2 SNTAGT. The CDR3 length is 16 residues. This chain's CDR3 is CASSDSSQPGGTEAFF. CDR3 nucleotides: TGTGCCAGCAGTGACTCGAGCCAACCCGGGGGCACTGAAGCTTTCTTT.

A note on this clonotype: Relative to the germline gene, one junction end is altered; a read error may explain this. In DNA form, the CDR3 reads TGCAGCGCGATGCGGGGCACTGGAGCTTTCTTT. This translates into CSAMRGTGAFF. V gene TRBV20-1 combines with J gene TRBJ1-1, with TRBD1 as a possible D gene (5 bases). This CDR3 region has 11 residues. CDR1 DFQATT and CDR2 SNEGSKA come from the germline V gene (reference sequence).

This chain joins TRBV11-3 and TRBJ2-4, with D possibly matching TRBD2 (6 bases). CDR3 length: 11 amino acids. CDR1 and CDR2 (germline): SGHNT, YENEEA. V lost 3 bases and J lost 9, with 6 bases in between. In nucleotides, the CDR3 is TGTGCCAGCAGCTTGGGGGGCATTCAGTACTTC. It codes for CASSLGGIQYF.

This clonotype was seen many times. V is TRBV7-9 and J is TRBJ2-1, with D perhaps TRBD1 or TRBD2 (7 bases each). Trimming took 5 bases from V and 15 from J, leaving 17 bases between them. The CDR3 loop spans 12 amino acids. Looked up from germline, CDR1 is SEHNR and CDR2 is FQNEAQ (reference sequence). CDR3 in amino acids: CASSEGRGPPFF. CDR3 nucleotides: TGTGCCAGCAGCGAGGGGAGGGGGCCGCCGTTCTTC.

This sequence joins TRBV6-4 and TRBJ2-1; 7 bases align to TRBD1. The V gene's germline CDR1 is MRHNA and CDR2 SNTAGT. The CDR3 is 14 amino acids. V shed 5 bases, J shed 7 bases, and the junction held 8 bases outside the gene matches. The CDR3 loop is CASSPKGADNEQFF. DNA of the CDR3: TGTGCCAGCAGTCCAAAGGGGGCGGATAATGAGCAGTTCTTC.

This clonotype was picked up many times. This rearrangement joins TRBV11-2 to TRBJ1-3; D not certain. Germline V lookup: CDR1 SGHAT, CDR2 FQNNGV. The CDR3 totals 16 residues. Trimming took off 4 bases at V and 0 bases at J, with 13 bases between the two ends. The CDR3 here is CASSSQTHSSGNTIYF. In DNA form, the CDR3 reads TGTGCCAGCAGCTCTCAAACCCATTCCTCTGGAAACACCATATATTTT.

This clonotype was detected ten times or more. The chain joins TRBV5-1 to TRBJ2-2; possibly TRBD2 for D (6 bases). The CDR3 runs 15 residues. Between the trimmed V and J ends, which lost 0 bases and 4 bases, there was a span of 10 bases. The germline V gene has CDR1 SGHRS and CDR2 YFSETQ. The CDR3 DNA follows: TGCGCCAGCAGCTTGGATCTAGCGAGCACCGGGGAGCTGTTTTTT. Its translation: CASSLDLASTGELFF.

Points on this clonotype: This may be a read error: a much more frequent sequence differs by one nucleotide. This sequence joins TRBV27 and TRBJ1-1; no clear D gene. CDR3 length: 14 residues. The germline V gene has CDR1 MNHEY and CDR2 SMNVEV (reference sequence). Here the CDR3 reads CASSLFPVNTEACF. The DNA of the CDR3 is TGTGCCAGCAGTTTATTTCCGGTCAACACTGAAGCTTGCTTT.

This clonotype was seen many times. V usage is TRBV6-2 or TRBV6-3 and J usage is TRBJ1-1; weak D call: TRBD1 (6 bases). Germline CDR1 reads MNHEY; CDR2 reads SVGEGT. CDR3 length: 15 amino acids. Trimming removed 6 bases at V and 0 bases at J, with 14 bases between. CDR3 protein: CASRSPTGLNTEAFF. The DNA of the CDR3 is TGTGCCAGCAGATCCCCTACAGGGCTGAACACTGAAGCTTTCTTT.

This clonotype was picked up a small number of times. The genes are TRBV24-1 and TRBJ1-2, with a tentative D call TRBD1 (5 bases). The CDR3 is 16 residues long. The ends were cut back, 2 bases at V and 0 bases at J, with 12 bases in the middle. Germline V gives CDR1 KGHDR, CDR2 SFDVKD. The CDR3 protein is CATSDSGTESNYGYTF. In DNA, the CDR3 is TGTGCCACCAGTGATTCCGGGACGGAATCTAACTATGGCTACACCTTC.

V is TRBV20-1 and J is TRBJ1-6, with a weak D call TRBD1 (5 bases). From germline, CDR1 is DFQATT and CDR2 SNEGSKA (reference sequence). V was shortened by 3 bases and J by 0 bases, with 9 bases between the two germline ends. The CDR3 length is 15 residues. The CDR3 nucleotides read TGCAGTGCTAGCGACGGGGGCTCCTATAATTCACCCCTCCACTTT. This encodes CSASDGGSYNSPLHF.

As to this clonotype: At one end the junction does not follow the germline gene, possibly because of a read error. The chain couples TRBV7-9 to TRBJ2-1, with 8 nucleotides matching TRBD2. There are 17 residues in the CDR3. Germline values: CDR1 SEHNR, CDR2 FQNEAQ (reference sequence). Here the CDR3 DNA reads TGTGCCAGCAGCCCACCCTTGGGTGGCGGGAGGAACAATGAGCAGTTCTTT. Encoded protein: CASSPPLGGGRNNEQFF.

Ten or more counts support this clonotype. The V and J genes are TRBV11-2 and TRBJ2-3, with D unclear. The CDR3 spans 14 residues. Per germline, CDR1 SGHAT and CDR2 FQNNGV. V was trimmed by 5 bases and J by 6 bases, leaving 15 bases between them. The CDR3 DNA is TGTGCCAGCAGCCAGATGGCTAAGTACGATACGCAGTATTTT. Its translation is CASSQMAKYDTQYF.

This clonotype came up many times. The gene calls are TRBV16 and TRBJ2-7, with D possibly matching TRBD1 (7 bases). V was clipped by 0 bases and J by 5 bases, with 14 bases between them. The CDR3 has 15 amino acids. CDR1 and CDR2 (germline): KGHSY, FQNENV. As DNA, the CDR3 is TGTGCCAGCAGCCAATCCAGCAGGGGGACTGACGAGCAGTACTTC. Protein: CASSQSSRGTDEQYF.